Sequencing of this T cell receptor (beta chain) was carried out in a study of blood T cell repertoires in COVID-19. As for the study in general: From the United States, Italy and Spain came samples of acute and convalescent COVID-19. T cells, B-cell-depleted T cells, or PBMCs supplied cDNA or gDNA.

Per the authors' pipeline: Amplification of reference gene primers was used by the study to estimate nucleated cell counts. TCRdb keeps only in-frame clones here, not all; method: immunoSEQ multiplex PCR. V and J calls and clone size are given by that table; D and trimming were obtained from the DNA. In the table there are roughly 150,000 clones, over 70% of which are singletons. This CDR3 contains 16 residues. Germline loops: CDR1 SGHTS, CDR2 YDEGEE. Trimming cost V 3 bases and J 2 bases; bases outside gene matches: 8. The material sequenced was peripheral blood. The origin of this receptor is a human donor in a cohort sampled during active COVID-19. V is TRBV5-8 and J is TRBJ2-4; 7 bases map to TRBD2. CDR3 in DNA: TGTGCCAGCAGCTCCGACGGGGGGAATCCCAAAAACATTCAGTACTTC. Translating gives CASSSDGGNPKNIQYF.